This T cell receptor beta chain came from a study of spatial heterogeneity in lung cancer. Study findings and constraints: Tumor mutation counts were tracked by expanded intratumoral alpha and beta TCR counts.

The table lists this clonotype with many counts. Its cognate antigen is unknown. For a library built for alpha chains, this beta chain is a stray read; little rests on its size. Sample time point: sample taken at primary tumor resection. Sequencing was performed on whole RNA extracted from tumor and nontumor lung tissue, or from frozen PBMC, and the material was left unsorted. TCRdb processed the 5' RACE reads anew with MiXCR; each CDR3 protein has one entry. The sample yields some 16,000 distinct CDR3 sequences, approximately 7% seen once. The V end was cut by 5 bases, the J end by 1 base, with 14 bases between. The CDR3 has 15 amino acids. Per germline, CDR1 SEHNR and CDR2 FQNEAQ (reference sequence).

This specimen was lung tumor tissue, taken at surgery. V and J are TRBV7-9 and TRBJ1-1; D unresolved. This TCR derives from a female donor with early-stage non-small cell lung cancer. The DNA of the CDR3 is TGTGCCAGCAGCCTCAACGCCGACCCGAACACTGAAGCTTTCTTT. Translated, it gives CASSLNADPNTEAFF.